This TCR beta chain comes out of a study of technical replicates of blood from a handful of donors. Sequencing was performed with immunoSEQ multiplex PCR; in TCRdb, only in-frame clones are kept and a portion is missing. This table has 60,000 to 80,000 clones, approximately 90% appearing once. Germline CDR1 LGHNA, CDR2 YNFKEQ. Trimming pared 0 bases from V and 10 bases from J, leaving 16 bases between. The CDR3 has 16 amino acids. This clonotype was sampled from a human donor in good health. Some clones in this sample may be carry-over from other donors' samples. The genes are TRBV4-2 and TRBJ1-6; D is unresolved. Material for sequencing was PBMCs. The CDR3 is CASSQDQVEGGSPLHF. The CDR3 nucleotides are TGTGCCAGCAGCCAAGATCAGGTTGAAGGCGGGTCACCCCTCCACTTT.